The text below deals with one T cell receptor beta chain. Antigen specificity is unknown. Only in-frame clones appear in the TCRdb table, and some are missing; sequencing was by immunoSEQ multiplex PCR. The data show about 3,700 clones, 65% to 70% seen once. The entry originates in a study of coeliac disease. On the study more broadly: Disease groups: newly diagnosed active, refractory type I, gluten-free-diet controlled.

Study observations and caveats: The authors considered this approach unsuitable for unbiased detection of gliadin-specific T cells. Control samples showed higher TRB and TRG clonality than intraepithelial and lamina propria samples in active celiac disease. Largely private TRB repertoires meant most sequences were sample-unique.

The receptor was derived from a woman aged 60 to 75 with active celiac disease. Source material: intraepithelial lymphocytes from the gut.

This CDR3 is CATSREGGDTEAFF. In DNA, the CDR3 is TGTGCCACCAGCAGAGAAGGGGGGGACACTGAAGCTTTCTTT. This chain joins TRBV15 and TRBJ1-1; D might be TRBD1 (6 bases). With 0 bases removed from V and 3 bases from J, the gap between germline ends came to 8 bases. Germline V gene sequence: CDR1 LNHNV, CDR2 YYDKDF (reference sequence). The CDR3 is 14 amino acids. Using reference TRBV15 and TRBJ1-1 for the parts outside the CDR3, the full variable domain is DAMVIQNPRYQVTQFGKPVTLSCSQTLNHNVMYWYQQKSSQAPKLLFHYYDKDFNNEADTPDNFQSRRPNTSFCFLDIRSPGLGDTAMYLCATSREGGDTEAFFGQGTRLTVV.